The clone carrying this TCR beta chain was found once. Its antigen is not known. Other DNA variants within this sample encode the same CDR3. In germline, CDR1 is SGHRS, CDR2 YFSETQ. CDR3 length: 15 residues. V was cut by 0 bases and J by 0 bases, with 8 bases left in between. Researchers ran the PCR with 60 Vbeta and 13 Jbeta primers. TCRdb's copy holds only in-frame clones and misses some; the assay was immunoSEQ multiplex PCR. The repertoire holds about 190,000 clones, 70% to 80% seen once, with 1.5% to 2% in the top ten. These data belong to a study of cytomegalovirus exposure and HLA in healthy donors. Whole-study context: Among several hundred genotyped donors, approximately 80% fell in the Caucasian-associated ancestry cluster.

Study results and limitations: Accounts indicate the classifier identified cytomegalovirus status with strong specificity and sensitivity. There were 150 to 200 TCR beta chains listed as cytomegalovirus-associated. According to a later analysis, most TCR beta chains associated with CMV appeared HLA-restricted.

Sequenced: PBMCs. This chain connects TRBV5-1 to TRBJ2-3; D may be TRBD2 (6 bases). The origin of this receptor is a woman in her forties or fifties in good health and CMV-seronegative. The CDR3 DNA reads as TGCGCCAGCAGCTTGGCAGGGACTAGCACAGATACGCAGTATTTT. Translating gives CASSLAGTSTDTQYF.